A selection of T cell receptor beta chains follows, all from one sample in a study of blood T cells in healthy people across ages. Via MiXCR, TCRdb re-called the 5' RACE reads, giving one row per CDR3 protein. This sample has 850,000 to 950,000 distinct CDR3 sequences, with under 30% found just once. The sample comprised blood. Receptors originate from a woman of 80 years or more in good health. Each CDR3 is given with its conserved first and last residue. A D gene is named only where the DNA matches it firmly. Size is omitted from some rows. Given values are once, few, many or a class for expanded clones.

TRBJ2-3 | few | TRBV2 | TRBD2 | TGTGCCAGCAGTGATTTGCGGGGGGGCACAGATACGCAGTATTTT | CASSDLRGGTDTQYF
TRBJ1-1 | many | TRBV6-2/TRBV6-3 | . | TGTGCCAGCAGTTTAAAAAGGGGAGCCGAAGAAGCTTTCTTT | CASSLKRGAEEAFF
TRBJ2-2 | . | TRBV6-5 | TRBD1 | TGTGCCAGCAGTTACCATACGGTCTTTAACAGGGGATCGAACACCGGGGAGCTGTTTTTT | CASSYHTVFNRGSNTGELFF
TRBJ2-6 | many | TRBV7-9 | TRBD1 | TGTGCCAGCACATGGGACAGAACCTCTGGGGCCAACGTCCTGACTTTC | CASTWDRTSGANVLTF
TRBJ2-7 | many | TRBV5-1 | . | TGCGCCAGCAGCGACAGATACGAGCAGTACTTC | CASSDRYEQYF
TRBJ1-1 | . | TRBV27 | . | TGTGCCAGCAGTAAACCATCACAGGGAAACACTGAAGCTTTCTTT | CASSKPSQGNTEAFF
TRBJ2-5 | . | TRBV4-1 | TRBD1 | TGCGCCAGCAGCCAACCGGACAGGTCCGGGGAGACCCAGTACTTC | CASSQPDRSGETQYF
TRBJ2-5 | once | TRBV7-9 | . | TGTGCCAGCAGCCCGGCAGTCCAAGAGACCCAGTACTTC | CASSPAVQETQYF
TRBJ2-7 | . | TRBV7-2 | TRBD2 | TGTGCCAGCAGCTCTGCTATCGGGACTAGCTCCTACGAGCAGTACTTC | CASSSAIGTSSYEQYF
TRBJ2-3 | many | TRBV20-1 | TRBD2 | TGCAGTGCTCGAATCTCCGGGACTAGCGGGGTGAAAGATACGCAGTATTTT | CSARISGTSGVKDTQYF
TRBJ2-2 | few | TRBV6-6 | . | TGTGCCAGCAGTTACTCGGGCAGCGGGCTTGCCGGGGAGCTGTTTTTT | CASSYSGSGLAGELFF
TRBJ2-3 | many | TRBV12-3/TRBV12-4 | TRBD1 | TGTGCCAGCAGTCGACAGGGGACCATCACAGATACGCAGTATTTT | CASSRQGTITDTQYF
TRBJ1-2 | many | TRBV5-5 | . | TGTGCCAGCAGCTTGATGAAGCACTATGGCTACACCTTC | CASSLMKHYGYTF
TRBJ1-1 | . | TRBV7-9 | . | TGTACCAGCAGCGCAGAGGGTTCCACTGAAGCTTTCTTT | CTSSAEGSTEAFF
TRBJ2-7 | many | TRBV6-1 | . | TGTGCCAGCAGAGGGGACTACGAGCAGTACTTC | CASRGDYEQYF
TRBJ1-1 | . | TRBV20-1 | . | TGCAGTGCTAAAGGGGATTGGAACACTGAAGCTTTCTTT | CSAKGDWNTEAFF
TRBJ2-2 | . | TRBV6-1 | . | TGTGCCAGCAGACCGGGACACTTTCTCACCGGGGAGCTGTTTTTT | CASRPGHFLTGELFF
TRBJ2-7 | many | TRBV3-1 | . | TGTGCCAGCAGCCAAGTTGCGGGGATCGGCGAGCAGTACTTC | CASSQVAGIGEQYF
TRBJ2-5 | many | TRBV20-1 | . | TGCAGTGCTCAGACCCCCCGCGCCCAAGAGACCCAGTACTTC | CSAQTPRAQETQYF
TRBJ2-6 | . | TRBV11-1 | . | TGTGCCAGCAGCAGGGCCCTCAGACAGCCACCTCTGAGCTCTGGGGCCAACGTCCTGACTTTC | CASSRALRQPPLSSGANVLTF